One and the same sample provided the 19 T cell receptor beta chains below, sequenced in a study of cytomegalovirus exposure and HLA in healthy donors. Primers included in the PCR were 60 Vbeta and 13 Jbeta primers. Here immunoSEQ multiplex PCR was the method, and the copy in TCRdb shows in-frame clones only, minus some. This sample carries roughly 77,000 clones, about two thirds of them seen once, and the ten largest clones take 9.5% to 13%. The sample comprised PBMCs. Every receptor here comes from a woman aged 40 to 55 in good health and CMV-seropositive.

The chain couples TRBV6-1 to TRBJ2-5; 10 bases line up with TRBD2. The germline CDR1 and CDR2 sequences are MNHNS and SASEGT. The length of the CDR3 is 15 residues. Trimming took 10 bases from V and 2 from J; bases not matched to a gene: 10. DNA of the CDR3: TGTGCCACCCAATTTAGCGGGGGGACGCAAGAGACCCAGTACTTC. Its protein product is CATQFSGGTQETQYF.

The CDR3 spells CASSERQVIYTEAFF. CDR3 bases: TGTGCCAGCAGTGAAAGACAGGTCATTTACACTGAAGCTTTCTTT. This rearrangement joins TRBV2 to TRBJ1-1; D is perhaps TRBD1 (6 bases). CDR1 is SNHLY and CDR2 is FYNNEI in the germline V gene. The CDR3 is 15 amino acids. Between the trimmed V and J ends, which lost 2 bases and 3 bases, there was a span of 13 bases. The full variable domain, completed using reference TRBV2 and TRBJ1-1, is EPEVTQTPSHQVTQMGQEVILRCVPISNHLYFYWYRQILGQKVEFLVSFYNNEISEKSEIFDDQFSVERPDGSNFTLKIRSTKLEDSAMYFCASSERQVIYTEAFFGQGTRLTVV.

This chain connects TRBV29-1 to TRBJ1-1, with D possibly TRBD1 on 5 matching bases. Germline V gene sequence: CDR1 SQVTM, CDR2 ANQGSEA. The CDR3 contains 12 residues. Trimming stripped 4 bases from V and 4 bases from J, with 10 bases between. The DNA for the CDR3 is TGCAGCGTTGTTGGGGGGAGCACTGAAGCTTTCTTT. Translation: CSVVGGSTEAFF.

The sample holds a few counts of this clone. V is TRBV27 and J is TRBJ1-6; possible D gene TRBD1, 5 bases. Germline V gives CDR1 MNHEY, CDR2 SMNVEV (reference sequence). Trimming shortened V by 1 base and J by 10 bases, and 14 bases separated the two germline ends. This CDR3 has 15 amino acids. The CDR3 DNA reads TGTGCCAGCAGTTTATTAGAGACAGTGGACTCACCCCTCCACTTT. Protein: CASSLLETVDSPLHF.

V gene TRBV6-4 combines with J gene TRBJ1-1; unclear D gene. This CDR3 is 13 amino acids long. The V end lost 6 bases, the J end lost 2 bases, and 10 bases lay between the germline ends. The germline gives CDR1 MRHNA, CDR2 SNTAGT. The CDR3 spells CASRATANTEAFF. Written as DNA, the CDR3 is TGTGCCAGCAGGGCAACAGCTAACACTGAAGCTTTCTTT.

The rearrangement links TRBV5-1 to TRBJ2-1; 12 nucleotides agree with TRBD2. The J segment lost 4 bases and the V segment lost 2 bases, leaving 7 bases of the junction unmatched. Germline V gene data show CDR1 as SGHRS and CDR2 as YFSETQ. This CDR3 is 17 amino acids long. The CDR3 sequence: CASSFTSSGGAYNEQFF. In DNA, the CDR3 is TGCGCCAGCAGCTTCACATCTAGCGGGGGGGCTTACAATGAGCAGTTCTTC.

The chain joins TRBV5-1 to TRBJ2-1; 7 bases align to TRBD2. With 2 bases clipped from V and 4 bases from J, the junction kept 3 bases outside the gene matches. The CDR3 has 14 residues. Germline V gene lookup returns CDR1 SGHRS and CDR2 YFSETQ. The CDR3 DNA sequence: TGCGCCAGCAGCTTTGGCGGGGGTTACAATGAGCAGTTCTTC. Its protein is CASSFGGGYNEQFF.

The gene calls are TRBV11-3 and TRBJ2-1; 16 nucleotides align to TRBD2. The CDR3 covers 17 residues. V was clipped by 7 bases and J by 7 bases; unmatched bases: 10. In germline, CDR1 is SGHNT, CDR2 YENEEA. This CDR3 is CASNSGTSGGAINEQFF. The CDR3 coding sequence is TGTGCCAGCAACTCCGGGACTAGCGGGGGGGCTATTAATGAGCAGTTCTTC.

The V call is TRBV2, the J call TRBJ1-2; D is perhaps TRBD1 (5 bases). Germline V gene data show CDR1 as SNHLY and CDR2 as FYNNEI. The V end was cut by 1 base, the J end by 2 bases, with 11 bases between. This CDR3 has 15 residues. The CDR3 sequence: CASSEEQGLNYGYTF. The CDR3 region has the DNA TGTGCCAGCAGTGAAGAGCAGGGCCTAAACTATGGCTACACCTTC.

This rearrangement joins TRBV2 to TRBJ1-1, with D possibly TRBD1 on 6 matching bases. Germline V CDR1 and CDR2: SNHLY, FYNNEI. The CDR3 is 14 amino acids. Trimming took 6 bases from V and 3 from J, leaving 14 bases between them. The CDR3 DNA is TGTGCCAGCAGAGGGGGGGTCATGTACACTGAAGCTTTCTTT. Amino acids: CASRGGVMYTEAFF.

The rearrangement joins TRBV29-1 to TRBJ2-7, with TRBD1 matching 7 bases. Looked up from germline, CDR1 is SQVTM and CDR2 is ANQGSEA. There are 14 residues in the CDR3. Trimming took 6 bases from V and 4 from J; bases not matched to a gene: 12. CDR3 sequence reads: CSVEKGTAIYEQYF. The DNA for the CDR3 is TGCAGCGTGGAAAAAGGGACAGCAATTTACGAGCAGTACTTC.

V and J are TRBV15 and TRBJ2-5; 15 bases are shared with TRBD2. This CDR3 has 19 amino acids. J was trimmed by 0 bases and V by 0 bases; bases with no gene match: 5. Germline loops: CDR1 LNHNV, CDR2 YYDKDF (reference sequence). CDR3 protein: CATSRDFGLAGGYQETQYF. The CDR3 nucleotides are TGTGCCACCAGCAGAGACTTCGGACTAGCGGGGGGGTACCAAGAGACCCAGTACTTC.

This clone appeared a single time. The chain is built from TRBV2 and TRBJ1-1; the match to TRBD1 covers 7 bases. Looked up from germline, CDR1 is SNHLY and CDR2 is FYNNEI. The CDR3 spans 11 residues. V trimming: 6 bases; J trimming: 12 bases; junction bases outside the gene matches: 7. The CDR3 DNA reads TGTGCCAGCAGCAAAGACAGGGTACCTTTCTTT. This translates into CASSKDRVPFF.

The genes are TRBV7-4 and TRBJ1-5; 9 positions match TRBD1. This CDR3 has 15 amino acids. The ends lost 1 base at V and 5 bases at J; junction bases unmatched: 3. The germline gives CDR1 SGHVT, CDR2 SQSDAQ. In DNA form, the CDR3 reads TGTGCCAGCAGCTTAGGGGGACAGGGTTATCAGCCCCAGCATTTT. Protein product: CASSLGGQGYQPQHF.

The CDR3 sequence: CASNRDSYSGNTIYF. CDR3 sequence (DNA): TGTGCCAGTAACCGGGACAGCTACTCTGGAAACACCATATATTTT. The rearrangement joins TRBV19 to TRBJ1-3; 7 bases are shared with TRBD1. V dropped 7 bases and J dropped 0; count of bases not matched to a gene: 6. Per germline, CDR1 LNHDA and CDR2 SQIVND (reference sequence). The CDR3 has 15 amino acids.

CDR3 nucleotide sequence: TGTGCCAGCAGACCTAGGGGCACTGAAGCTTTCTTT. This codes for CASRPRGTEAFF. The chain combines TRBV6-5 with TRBJ1-1; maybe TRBD1 (5 bases). Per germline, CDR1 MNHEY and CDR2 SVGAGI. CDR3 length: 12 amino acids. Trimming removed 6 bases at V and 4 bases at J, with 9 bases between.

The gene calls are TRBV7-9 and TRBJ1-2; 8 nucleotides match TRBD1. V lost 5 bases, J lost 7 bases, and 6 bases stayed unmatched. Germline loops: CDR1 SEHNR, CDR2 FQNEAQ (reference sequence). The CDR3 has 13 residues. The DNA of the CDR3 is TGTGCCAGCAGCGATCAGGGGGCAGGTGGCTACACCTTC. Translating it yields CASSDQGAGGYTF.

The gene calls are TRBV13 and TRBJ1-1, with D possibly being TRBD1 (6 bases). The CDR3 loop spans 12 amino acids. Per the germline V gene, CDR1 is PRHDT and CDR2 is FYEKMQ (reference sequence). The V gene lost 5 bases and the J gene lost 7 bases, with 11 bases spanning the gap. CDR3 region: CASSARGFEAFF. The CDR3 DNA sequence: TGTGCCAGCAGCGCCAGGGGATTTGAAGCTTTCTTT.

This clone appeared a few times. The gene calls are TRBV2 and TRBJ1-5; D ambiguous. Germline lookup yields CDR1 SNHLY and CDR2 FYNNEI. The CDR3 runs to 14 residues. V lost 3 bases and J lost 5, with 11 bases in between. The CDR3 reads CASSESRRDQPQHF. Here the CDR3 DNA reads TGTGCCAGCAGTGAGTCCAGGCGGGATCAGCCCCAGCATTTT.